This T cell receptor beta chain was recovered during a study of T cell responses to AZD1222 COVID-19 vaccine. General study findings and limits: A reported finding is that nearly half of spike-specific TCRs target unmutated variant regions. Repertoires were obtained only post-peak T cell response. At 160-218 and 743-854, vaccine-associated CD4 TCRs were dominant, and they spanned spike.

This CDR3 is built from 10 residues. Germline-derived CDR1 and CDR2 are SEHNR and FQNEAQ (reference sequence). V lost 8 bases, J lost 6 bases, and 8 bases lay in between. Concerning this clone: Its cognate antigen is unknown.

This table comes from immunoSEQ multiplex PCR, and its TCRdb copy is limited to in-frame clones, with some not included. The sample yields more than 85,000 clones, around 90% seen once. The receptor's source is an adult in good health. The chain couples TRBV7-9 to TRBJ2-7; no reliable D call. The material sequenced was peripheral blood, taken on day 0 of AZD1222 vaccination. The CDR3 loop reads CASGSSEQYF. The CDR3 region has the DNA TGTGCCAGCGGCTCTAGCGAGCAGTACTTC.